Below, one T cell receptor (beta chain) is given with its context. Its antigen is unidentified. Next came a second PCR, run for roughly 6 to 11 cycles, which used a sample-barcoded 5' primer along with a J-beta primer mix. Through a template-switch adaptor with 12 random nucleotides, each cDNA molecule received a tag. One entry per CDR3 protein results from TCRdb running MiXCR on the 5' RACE reads. This table holds approximately 1,700,000 distinct CDR3 sequences, around 42% found once. The data derive from a study of blood T cells in healthy people across ages. Study outcomes and limitations: Diversity estimates from one million T cells were considered underestimates. With naive T cell percentage, TCR beta diversity showed a strong correlation. Age showed a roughly linear inverse relationship with TCR beta diversity per million T cells.

With V trimmed by 5 bases and J by 4 bases, 13 bases remained unmatched. The CDR3 runs to 17 residues. CDR1 is SGHVS, CDR2 FNYEAQ, per germline. The sequence came from a human donor in good health. V usage is TRBV7-6 and J usage is TRBJ2-5; 10 bases align to TRBD1. Sequencing was done on a sample of blood. The CDR3 is CASSPETGQGTRETQYF. The CDR3, as DNA: TGTGCCAGCAGCCCCGAAACGGGACAGGGGACTCGAGAGACCCAGTACTTC.